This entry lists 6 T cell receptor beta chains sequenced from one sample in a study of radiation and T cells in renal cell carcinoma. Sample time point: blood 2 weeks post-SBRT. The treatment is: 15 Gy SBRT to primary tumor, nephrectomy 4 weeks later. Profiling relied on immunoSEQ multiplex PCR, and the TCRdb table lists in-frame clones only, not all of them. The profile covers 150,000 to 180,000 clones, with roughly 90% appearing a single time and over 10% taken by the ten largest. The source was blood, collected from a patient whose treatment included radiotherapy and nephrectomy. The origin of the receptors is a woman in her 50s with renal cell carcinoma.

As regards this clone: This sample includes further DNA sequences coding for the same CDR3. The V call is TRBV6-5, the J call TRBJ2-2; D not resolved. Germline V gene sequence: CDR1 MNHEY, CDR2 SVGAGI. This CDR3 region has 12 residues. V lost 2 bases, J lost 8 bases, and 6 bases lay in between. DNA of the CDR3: TGTGCCAGCAGTTACCGGTCGGGGGAGCTGTTTTTT. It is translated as CASSYRSGELFF.

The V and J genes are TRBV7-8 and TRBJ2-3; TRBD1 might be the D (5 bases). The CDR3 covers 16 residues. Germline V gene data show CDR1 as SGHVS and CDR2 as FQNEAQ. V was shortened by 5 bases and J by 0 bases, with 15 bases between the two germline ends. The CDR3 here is CASSPHGRGSTDTQYF. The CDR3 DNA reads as TGTGCCAGCAGCCCCCATGGAAGGGGCAGCACAGATACGCAGTATTTT.

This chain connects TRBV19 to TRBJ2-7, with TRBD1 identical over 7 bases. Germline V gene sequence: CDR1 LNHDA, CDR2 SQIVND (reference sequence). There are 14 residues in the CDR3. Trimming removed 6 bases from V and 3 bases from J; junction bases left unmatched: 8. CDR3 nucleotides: TGTGCCAGTAGCCTCGGGACAGAAGGCTACGAGCAGTACTTC. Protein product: CASSLGTEGYEQYF. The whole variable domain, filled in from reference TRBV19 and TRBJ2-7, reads DGGITQSPKYLFRKEGQNVTLSCEQNLNHDAMYWYRQDPGQGLRLIYYSQIVNDFQKGDIAEGYSVSREKKESFPLTVTSAQKNPTAFYLCASSLGTEGYEQYFGPGTRLTVT.

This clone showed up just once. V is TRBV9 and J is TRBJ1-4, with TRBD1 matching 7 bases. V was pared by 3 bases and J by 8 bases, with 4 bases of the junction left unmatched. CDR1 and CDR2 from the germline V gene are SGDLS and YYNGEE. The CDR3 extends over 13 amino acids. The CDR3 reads CASSDYRGEKLFF. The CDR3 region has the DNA TGTGCCAGCAGCGACTACAGGGGCGAAAAACTGTTTTTT. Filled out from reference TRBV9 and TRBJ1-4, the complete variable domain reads DSGVTQTPKHLITATGQRVTLRCSPRSGDLSVYWYQQSLDQGLQFLIQYYNGEERAKGNILERFSAQQFPDLHSELNLSSLELGDSALYFCASSDYRGEKLFFGSGTQLSVL.

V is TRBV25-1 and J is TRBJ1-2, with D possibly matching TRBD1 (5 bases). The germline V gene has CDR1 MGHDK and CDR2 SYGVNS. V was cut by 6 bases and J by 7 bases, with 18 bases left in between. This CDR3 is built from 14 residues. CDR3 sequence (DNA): TGTGCCAGCAGGGCCGGGGGGGGAGCCCCTGGCTACACCTTC. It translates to CASRAGGGAPGYTF.

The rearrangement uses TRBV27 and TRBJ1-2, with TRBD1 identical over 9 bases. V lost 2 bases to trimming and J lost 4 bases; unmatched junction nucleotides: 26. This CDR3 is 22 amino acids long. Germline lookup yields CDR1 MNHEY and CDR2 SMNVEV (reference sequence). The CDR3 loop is CASSLKPPDRGLPSILSYGYTF. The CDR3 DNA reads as TGTGCCAGCAGTTTAAAACCTCCGGACAGGGGTCTTCCCTCTATTCTTAGCTATGGCTACACCTTC.